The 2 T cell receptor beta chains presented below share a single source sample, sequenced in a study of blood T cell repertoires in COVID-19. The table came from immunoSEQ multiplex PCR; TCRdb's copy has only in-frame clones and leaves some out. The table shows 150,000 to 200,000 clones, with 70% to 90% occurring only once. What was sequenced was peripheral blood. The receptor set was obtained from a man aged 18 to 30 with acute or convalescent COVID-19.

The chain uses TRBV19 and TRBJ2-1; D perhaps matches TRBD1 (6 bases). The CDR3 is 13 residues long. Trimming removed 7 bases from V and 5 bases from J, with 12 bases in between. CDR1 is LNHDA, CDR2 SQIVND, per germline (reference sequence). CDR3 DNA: TGTGCCAGTAACTGGGGGCTCAACAATGAGCAGTTCTTC. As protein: CASNWGLNNEQFF.

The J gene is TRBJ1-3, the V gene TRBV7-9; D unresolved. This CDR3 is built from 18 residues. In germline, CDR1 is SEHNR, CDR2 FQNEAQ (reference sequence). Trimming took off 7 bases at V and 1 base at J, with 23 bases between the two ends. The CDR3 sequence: CASIETVMETLSGNTIYF. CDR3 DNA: TGTGCCAGCATCGAAACCGTGATGGAGACCTTATCTGGAAACACCATATATTTT.